Listed below are T cell receptor beta chains from one sample, sequenced in a study of post-analysis software for immune sequencing data. TCRdb fed the PCR reads into MiXCR, producing one record per CDR3 protein. The table lists 750,000 to 950,000 distinct CDR3 sequences, roughly 58% of them singletons. The sequencing sample was made of blood. These receptors came from a girl under 18 with multiple sclerosis. Both conserved end residues are part of each CDR3. Fields, in order: clone size, J gene, V gene, D gene, CDR3 protein, CDR3 DNA. The D gene is left open where the match is weak. Size is stated for part of the rows, as once, few or many counts, or as a class when the clone is expanded.

NA TRBJ1-1 TRBV5-1 NA CASSLEVGEAFF TGCGCCAGCAGCTTGGAGGTGGGAGAAGCTTTCTTT
few TRBJ2-3 TRBV15 NA CATSRGRGLGDTQYF TGTGCCACCAGCAGAGGGAGGGGCCTCGGAGATACGCAGTATTTT
NA TRBJ2-7 TRBV20-1 NA CSASTVPGYEQYF TGCAGTGCCTCGACAGTTCCCGGCTACGAGCAGTACTTC
few TRBJ2-7 TRBV20-1 NA CSAPSRSSYEQYF TGCAGTGCCCCTTCCAGGAGCTCCTACGAGCAGTACTTC
NA TRBJ1-2 TRBV5-1 NA CASSLMGDTGPGYTF TGCGCCAGCAGCTTGATGGGAGATACAGGCCCGGGCTACACCTTC
NA TRBJ1-3 TRBV15 NA CATSRPPGTSGNTIYF TGTGCCACCAGCAGGCCACCGGGAACCTCTGGAAACACCATATATTTT
NA TRBJ2-5 TRBV9 NA CASSVADNPTGETQYF TGTGCCAGCAGCGTAGCCGACAACCCGACGGGGGAGACCCAGTACTTC
NA TRBJ2-7 TRBV3-1 TRBD2 CASSPRGVAGEYEQYF TGTGCCAGCAGCCCAAGAGGCGTAGCGGGAGAGTACGAGCAGTACTTC
NA TRBJ2-7 TRBV9 TRBD1 CASSGNRDRDTYEQYF TGTGCCAGCAGCGGTAACCGGGACAGGGATACCTACGAGCAGTACTTC
NA TRBJ2-7 TRBV5-1 NA CASRRSDIHEQYF TGCGCCAGCAGGAGATCGGACATTCACGAGCAGTACTTC
NA TRBJ1-6 TRBV4-1 NA CASSQDRNSPLHF TGCGCCAGCAGCCAAGATCGTAATTCACCCCTCCACTTT
few TRBJ2-3 TRBV18 TRBD1 CASSLGQGVVTARDTQYF TGTGCCAGCTCATTGGGACAGGGTGTCGTTACCGCCAGAGATACGCAGTATTTT
NA TRBJ2-1 TRBV6-5 NA CASGARYNEQFF TGTGCCAGCGGGGCACGTTACAATGAGCAGTTCTTC
NA TRBJ2-1 TRBV9 TRBD1 CASSVLGTGYNEQFF TGTGCCAGCAGCGTTTTGGGGACAGGGTACAATGAGCAGTTCTTC
few TRBJ2-4 TRBV29-1 TRBD1 CSVETGLAKNIQYF TGCAGCGTTGAGACAGGGCTGGCCAAAAACATTCAGTACTTC
NA TRBJ2-1 TRBV12-3/TRBV12-4 TRBD1 CASSPGTGASYNEQFF TGTGCCAGCAGCCCCGGGACAGGCGCCTCCTACAATGAGCAGTTCTTC
NA TRBJ2-7 TRBV29-1 NA CSVLTGEQYF TGCAGCGTCTTAACCGGCGAGCAGTACTTC
NA TRBJ2-2 TRBV7-8 NA CASLPWRTGELFF TGTGCCAGCCTCCCGTGGCGTACCGGGGAGCTGTTTTTT
NA TRBJ2-7 TRBV20-1 NA CSARSPGTTAYEQYF TGCAGTGCCCGGAGCCCTGGGACGACGGCCTACGAGCAGTACTTC
few TRBJ2-4 TRBV10-1 NA CASRARQVPEAKNIQYF TGCGCCAGCAGGGCCCGACAGGTCCCCGAAGCCAAAAACATTCAGTACTTC
once TRBJ2-7 TRBV7-6 NA CASSPHADPPHEQYF TGTGCCAGCAGCCCCCACGCCGATCCACCGCACGAGCAGTACTTC
few TRBJ2-1 TRBV12-3/TRBV12-4 NA CASSFPSRASEQFF TGTGCCAGCAGTTTTCCTAGTCGAGCCTCGGAGCAGTTCTTC
NA TRBJ2-3 TRBV28 NA CASSLLSPYTQYF TGTGCCAGCAGCCTTCTTAGTCCTTATACGCAGTATTTT
NA TRBJ1-2 TRBV20-1 NA CSAGTSYGYTF TGCAGTGCCGGAACCAGCTATGGCTACACCTTC
NA TRBJ2-7 TRBV7-3 NA CASSLTGGPGEQYF TGTGCCAGCAGCTTAACCGGGGGGCCGGGGGAGCAGTACTTC
once TRBJ2-3 TRBV4-2 TRBD2 CASSQDWGGGAADTQYF TGTGCCAGCAGCCAAGATTGGGGCGGGGGGGCAGCAGATACGCAGTATTTT
NA TRBJ2-7 TRBV10-3 NA CAISEHRVSYEQYF TGTGCCATCAGTGAACACAGGGTTTCCTACGAGCAGTACTTC
NA TRBJ2-1 TRBV6-1 NA CASTPEVTVSYNEQFF TGTGCCAGCACCCCCGAGGTGACAGTATCCTACAATGAGCAGTTCTTC
few TRBJ2-7 TRBV28 NA CASSFLGGHTIEQYF TGTGCCAGCAGTTTTTTAGGGGGGCATACTATCGAGCAGTACTTC
few TRBJ2-1 TRBV29-1 NA CSAGPPWFF TGCAGCGCGGGACCCCCGTGGTTCTTC
few TRBJ2-7 TRBV5-1 TRBD1 CASSLTGKGYEQYF TGCGCCAGCAGCCTGACAGGGAAGGGCTACGAGCAGTACTTC